Below, 28 T cell receptor beta chains from the same sample are listed, as sequenced in a study of cytomegalovirus exposure and HLA in healthy donors. Primers for the PCR totalled 60 Vbeta and 13 Jbeta. The protocol was immunoSEQ multiplex PCR, while the TCRdb copy is restricted to in-frame clones and leaves out a portion. The top ten hold about 7.6% of the sample, which has 150,000 to 200,000 clones, roughly 77% seen once. Source material: PBMCs. The source of these receptors is a woman in her thirties or forties in good health and CMV-seropositive.

The chain uses TRBV9 and TRBJ2-1, with 7 nucleotides matching TRBD1. From germline, CDR1 is SGDLS and CDR2 YYNGEE. The ends lost 2 bases at V and 7 bases at J; junction bases unmatched: 6. This CDR3 is built from 14 residues. CDR3 sequence reads: CASSVGTEGNEQFF. CDR3 DNA sequence: TGTGCCAGCAGCGTCGGGACAGAGGGAAATGAGCAGTTCTTC.

The chain recombines TRBV27 with TRBJ2-7, with a weak D call TRBD1 (5 bases). Looked up from germline, CDR1 is MNHEY and CDR2 is SMNVEV (reference sequence). This CDR3 comprises 15 residues. V was trimmed by 6 bases and J by 3 bases, leaving 18 bases between them. The CDR3 DNA sequence: TGTGCCAGCAGCTCTAGGGGCCGCTCCTACTACGAGCAGTACTTC. It yields the protein CASSSRGRSYYEQYF.

The chain couples TRBV27 to TRBJ1-1, with 8 bases matching TRBD1. Germline loops: CDR1 MNHEY, CDR2 SMNVEV (reference sequence). V gave up 3 bases and J gave up 5 bases; unmatched junction bases: 11. CDR3 size: 16 residues. CDR3 region: CASSFHSTGAKTEAFF. The CDR3 bases are TGTGCCAGCAGTTTTCACTCGACAGGGGCAAAGACTGAAGCTTTCTTT.

This clone was observed a single time. The V and J genes are TRBV28 and TRBJ1-3, with TRBD1 as a possible D gene (6 bases). CDR3 length equals 15 residues. V was pared by 2 bases and J by 2 bases, with 10 bases between. Germline V CDR1 and CDR2: MDHEN, SYDVKM. DNA for the CDR3: TGTGCCAGCAGTTTAGCGGGGGCGACTGGAAACACCATATATTTT. Amino acids: CASSLAGATGNTIYF.

CDR3: CASSVTANQPQHF. The DNA for the CDR3 is TGTGCCAGCAGTGTGACAGCAAATCAGCCCCAGCATTTT. The V and J genes are TRBV28 and TRBJ1-5; D perhaps matches TRBD1 (5 bases). V lost 5 bases to trimming and J lost 4 bases, with 9 bases between them. Germline values: CDR1 MDHEN, CDR2 SYDVKM. The CDR3 covers 13 residues.

The genes are TRBV18 and TRBJ1-2; 8 bases align to TRBD1. The junction had 6 bases not matched to a gene; V was cut back by 6 bases and J by 6 bases. Germline V CDR1 and CDR2: KGHSH, LQKENI. The CDR3 spans 13 residues. The CDR3 DNA reads as TGTGCCAGCTCCCAAGGACAGGGCGATGGCTACACCTTC. Its translation is CASSQGQGDGYTF.

This chain uses TRBV7-2 with TRBJ1-1; unclear D gene. The CDR3 loop spans 15 amino acids. V was cut by 0 bases and J by 8 bases, with 16 bases left in between. Looked up from germline, CDR1 is SGHTA and CDR2 is FQGNSA. CDR3 region: CASSLAPGEKEEAFF. The CDR3 region has the DNA TGTGCCAGCAGCTTAGCGCCCGGAGAGAAAGAAGAAGCTTTCTTT.

In DNA form, the CDR3 reads TGTGCCAGTAGCACACCCCCGGCAGGGGGCGAATATAGCAATCAGCCCCAGCATTTT. Translating gives CASSTPPAGGEYSNQPQHF. The V and J genes are TRBV19 and TRBJ1-5; 8 bases map to TRBD1. Trimming took 6 bases from V and 0 from J; bases not matched to a gene: 16. CDR1 is LNHDA, CDR2 SQIVND, per germline (reference sequence). This CDR3 region has 19 residues.

The CDR3 DNA follows: TGTGCCAGCTCACCGGGTTCAGGGGTTTACTATGGCTACACCTTC. Translating gives CASSPGSGVYYGYTF. V gene TRBV18 combines with J gene TRBJ1-2; D is perhaps TRBD1 (6 bases). The V end lost 3 bases, the J end lost 3 bases, and 14 bases lay between the germline ends. The CDR3 loop spans 15 amino acids. Germline V gives CDR1 KGHSH, CDR2 LQKENI.

This clone was seen just once. V is TRBV27 and J is TRBJ2-7; no definite D call. V was trimmed by 3 bases and J by 5 bases, leaving 5 bases between them. Germline V gene sequence: CDR1 MNHEY, CDR2 SMNVEV (reference sequence). There are 11 residues in the CDR3. CDR3 sequence (DNA): TGTGCCAGCAGTTTTCTCGACGAGCAGTACTTC. It translates to CASSFLDEQYF.

This clone was detected once. V is TRBV5-6 and J is TRBJ1-5, with D possibly TRBD1 on 6 matching bases. The V end lost 3 bases, the J end lost 0 bases, and 10 bases lay between the germline ends. Germline lookup yields CDR1 SGHDT and CDR2 YYEEEE. The CDR3 has 15 amino acids. The CDR3 reads CASSYRVGSNQPQHF. DNA for the CDR3: TGTGCCAGCAGCTACAGGGTAGGTAGCAATCAGCCCCAGCATTTT.

The gene calls are TRBV5-1 and TRBJ2-3; D remains unclear. The CDR3 is 14 residues long. Germline-derived CDR1 and CDR2 are SGHRS and YFSETQ. Trimming stripped 1 base from V and 0 bases from J, with 6 bases between. The CDR3 loop reads CASSLPTSTDTQYF. The CDR3 DNA reads as TGCGCCAGCAGCTTGCCTACTAGCACAGATACGCAGTATTTT.

J is TRBJ1-1 and V is TRBV28, with TRBD1 as a possible D gene (5 bases). The CDR3 is 14 residues long. Germline assignment: CDR1 MDHEN and CDR2 SYDVKM. Trimming stripped 6 bases from V and 0 bases from J, with 11 bases between. CDR3 in amino acids: CASRSAGVNTEAFF. The CDR3 DNA reads TGTGCCAGCAGATCCGCGGGGGTGAACACTGAAGCTTTCTTT.

A single count supports this clone. The gene calls are TRBV27 and TRBJ1-2; no firm D call. The CDR3 has 15 residues. Germline lookup yields CDR1 MNHEY and CDR2 SMNVEV (reference sequence). V was shortened by 2 bases and J by 2 bases, with 12 bases between the two germline ends. DNA for the CDR3: TGTGCCAGCAGTTTAGGTCGGACTGGAAACTATGGCTACACCTTC. This sequence encodes CASSLGRTGNYGYTF.

This chain connects TRBV10-3 to TRBJ1-5, with no clear D. From germline, CDR1 is ENHRY and CDR2 SYGVKD. The CDR3 contains 13 residues. V was pared by 6 bases and J by 0 bases, with 6 bases between. Here the CDR3 reads CAISTGSNQPQHF. The CDR3 bases are TGTGCCATCAGCACGGGTAGCAATCAGCCCCAGCATTTT.

The chain recombines TRBV15 with TRBJ2-5; TRBD1 is a possible D gene (5 bases). The V gene's germline CDR1 is LNHNV and CDR2 YYDKDF (reference sequence). The V and J ends lost 2 bases and 4 bases respectively, with 8 bases between them. This CDR3 region has 13 residues. DNA of the CDR3: TGTGCCACCAGCAGAAAGCAGGGAGAGACCCAGTACTTC. It codes for CATSRKQGETQYF.

The V and J genes are TRBV28 and TRBJ2-7, with D hard to call. The V end lost 7 bases, the J end lost 0 bases, and 16 bases lay between the germline ends. Germline-derived CDR1 and CDR2 are MDHEN and SYDVKM. The CDR3 length is 15 residues. CDR3 DNA sequence: TGTGCCAGCACCGGGTTCCACCCTAGCTCCTACGAGCAGTACTTC. Its protein is CASTGFHPSSYEQYF. The full variable domain, completed using reference TRBV28 and TRBJ2-7, is DVKVTQSSRYLVKRTGEKVFLECVQDMDHENMFWYRQDPGLGLRLIYFSYDVKMKEKGDIPEGYSVSREKKERFSLILESASTNQTSMYLCASTGFHPSSYEQYFGPGTRLTVT.

The chain is built from TRBV7-6 and TRBJ2-1; 10 nucleotides agree with TRBD2. Germline V gives CDR1 SGHVS, CDR2 FNYEAQ. V dropped 5 bases and J dropped 10; count of bases not matched to a gene: 11. The CDR3 runs to 15 residues. The CDR3 coding sequence is TGTGCCAGCAGCGCCACTAGCGGGAAGATCGGGGAGCAGTTCTTC. Translated, it gives CASSATSGKIGEQFF. Together with reference TRBV7-6 and TRBJ2-1, the CDR3 gives the full variable domain: GAGVSQSPRYKVTKRGQDVALRCDPISGHVSLYWYRQALGQGPEFLTYFNYEAQQDKSGLPNDRFSAERPEGSISTLTIQRTEQRDSAMYRCASSATSGKIGEQFFGPGTRLTVL.

The chain carries TRBV30 and TRBJ2-1, with TRBD2 matching over 15 bases. The CDR3 has 15 amino acids. V lost 7 bases and J lost 12; bases outside the gene matches: 13. Per germline, CDR1 GTSNPN and CDR2 SVGIG (reference sequence). The CDR3 DNA follows: TGTGCCTCCAACCCCCGGACTAGCGGGAGGGCCGGGCAGTTCTTC. This codes for CASNPRTSGRAGQFF.

The chain links TRBV29-1 to TRBJ2-7; D perhaps matches TRBD1 (6 bases). CDR1 SQVTM and CDR2 ANQGSEA come from the germline V gene. This CDR3 has 13 residues. V dropped 1 base and J dropped 3 bases, with 10 bases sitting between them. Here the CDR3 DNA reads TGCAGCGTTGAAGTATCAGGGGACTACGAGCAGTACTTC. Translating gives CSVEVSGDYEQYF.

This chain joins TRBV28 and TRBJ2-7; D not resolved. Deletions cut 7 bases from V and 1 base from J, with 14 bases between. The CDR3 is 14 amino acids. Per germline, CDR1 MDHEN and CDR2 SYDVKM. CDR3 DNA sequence: TGTGCCAGCACTATGCAAGCGTGGTCCTACGAGCAGTACTTC. Protein sequence: CASTMQAWSYEQYF.

A few counts support this clone. V usage is TRBV27 and J usage is TRBJ2-1, with a tentative D call TRBD1 (6 bases). The germline V gene encodes CDR1 MNHEY and CDR2 SMNVEV (reference sequence). The CDR3 runs to 13 residues. Trimming cost V 5 bases and J 6 bases, with 11 bases left between them. CDR3 DNA sequence: TGTGCCAGCAGTGAGACAGGACTCAATGAGCAGTTCTTC. Amino acids: CASSETGLNEQFF.

The V gene is TRBV28, the J gene TRBJ1-5, with 7 bases fitting TRBD1. The length of the CDR3 is 13 residues. J lost 9 bases, V lost 2 bases, and 4 bases had no gene match. The germline gives CDR1 MDHEN, CDR2 SYDVKM. The chain's CDR3 is CASSLGQGGPQHF. In DNA form, the CDR3 reads TGTGCCAGCAGTTTAGGTCAGGGGGGGCCCCAGCATTTT.

This clone was detected ten times or more. The genes are TRBV6-5 and TRBJ2-7, with D possibly matching TRBD2 (6 bases). Germline V gene lookup returns CDR1 MNHEY and CDR2 SVGAGI. This CDR3 has 15 amino acids. The germline V and J ends were trimmed by 0 bases and 7 bases, with 16 bases remaining between them. The CDR3 DNA follows: TGTGCCAGCAGTTACTCGGGCGGGGACCCGCGGGAGCAGTACTTC. Translating gives CASSYSGGDPREQYF.

This clone has a handful of counts. The chain combines TRBV7-3 with TRBJ2-1, with 10 bases lining up with TRBD1. With V trimmed by 4 bases and J by 6 bases, 6 bases remained unmatched. Germline CDR1 SGHTA, CDR2 FQGTGA. The CDR3 sequence is 15 residues long. This CDR3 is CASSSPDRGSNEQFF. For the CDR3, the DNA is TGTGCCAGCAGCTCACCGGACAGGGGGAGCAATGAGCAGTTCTTC.

This clone was detected a few times. The chain uses TRBV5-1 and TRBJ2-5, with TRBD2 matching over 8 bases. This CDR3 spans 15 amino acids. Looked up from germline, CDR1 is SGHRS and CDR2 is YFSETQ. Trimming removed 4 bases from V and 5 bases from J; junction bases left unmatched: 10. In DNA, the CDR3 is TGCGCCAGCAGCGTCCCGGGGGGGCTCGAGGAGACCCAGTACTTC. Translated, it gives CASSVPGGLEETQYF.

The chain is built from TRBV5-1 and TRBJ2-5; 10 bases line up with TRBD2. Germline lookup yields CDR1 SGHRS and CDR2 YFSETQ. The J segment lost 4 bases and the V segment lost 3 bases, leaving 6 bases of the junction unmatched. This CDR3 spans 15 amino acids. CDR3 sequence (DNA): TGCGCCAGCAGCTCGGGACTAGCGATCCGAGAGACCCAGTACTTC. Translating gives CASSSGLAIRETQYF.

Concerning this clone: An end of the junction does not agree with germline; a read error may underlie this. V usage is TRBV7-9 and J usage is TRBJ2-1; tentatively, D is TRBD1 (6 bases). The CDR3 is made up of 15 amino acids. CDR1 SEHNR and CDR2 FQNEAQ come from the germline V gene (reference sequence). CDR3 loop: CSSSLTRGGRNEQFF. The CDR3 nucleotides read TGTTCCAGCAGCTTAACCCGAGGGGGAAGGAATGAGCAGTTCTTC. Supplemented by reference TRBV7-9 and TRBJ2-1, the full variable domain reads DTGVSQNPRHKITKRGQNVTFRCDPISEHNRLYWYRQTLGQGPEFLTYFQNEAQLEKSRLLSDRFSAERPKGSFSTLEIQRTEQGDSAMYLCSSSLTRGGRNEQFFGPGTRLTVL.